Below are 26 T cell receptor beta chains sequenced from a single sample in a study of blood T cell repertoires in COVID-19 (dated by TCRdb to 2020 to 2021). Preparation of the library involved the immunoSEQ multiplex PCR assay. TCRdb retrieved this table from immuneACCESS and kept in-frame rearrangements only. Not all clones are present; in checked studies, unresolved V genes account for under half, and no reason is known for the remainder. The sample has about 670,000 clones on record, 85% to 90% of them singletons. The ten top clones hold 0.2% to 0.3% of the sample. Sequenced material: peripheral blood. The receptors were sampled from a woman in her late teens or twenties with acute or convalescent COVID-19.

The CDR3 coding sequence is TGTGCCAGCAGGCCTGGACAGGCGAACACCGGGGAGCTGTTTTTT. Translated, it gives CASRPGQANTGELFF. This chain uses TRBV27 with TRBJ2-2, with 7 bases lining up with TRBD1. The CDR3 is 15 amino acids. Germline trimming cut 6 bases from V and 0 bases from J; bases unmatched to any gene: 4. Per germline, CDR1 MNHEY and CDR2 SMNVEV (reference sequence).

As to this clone: One junction end does not reproduce the germline sequence, and a read error may be involved. This chain uses TRBV2 with TRBJ1-2; 7 bases line up with TRBD1. The germline V gene has CDR1 SNHLY and CDR2 FYNNEI. The CDR3 is 17 residues long. The CDR3 sequence is CDSPTRGQSRPNYGYTF. The CDR3 nucleotides read TGTGACAGCCCCACTCGGGGACAGAGCAGGCCGAACTATGGCTACACCTTC.

The V and J genes are TRBV2 and TRBJ1-6; 8 nucleotides match TRBD1. CDR1 and CDR2 from the germline V gene are SNHLY and FYNNEI. V shed 5 bases and J 14 bases; nucleotides not matched to a gene: 11. The length of the CDR3 is 14 residues. The CDR3 region is CASSSGTGVAALHF. The CDR3 bases are TGTGCCAGCAGTTCCGGGACAGGAGTTGCGGCCCTCCACTTT.

The gene calls are TRBV19 and TRBJ1-2; 7 nucleotides align to TRBD1. Trimming at V came to 4 bases and at J to 0 bases, leaving 5 bases not matched to a gene. This CDR3 has 15 residues. The germline CDR1 and CDR2 sequences are LNHDA and SQIVND (reference sequence). CDR3 sequence reads: CASSTGTAANYGYTF. Written as DNA, the CDR3 is TGTGCCAGTAGTACCGGGACAGCAGCTAACTATGGCTACACCTTC.

V usage is TRBV19 and J usage is TRBJ1-2; no reliable D call. Per the germline V gene, CDR1 is LNHDA and CDR2 is SQIVND (reference sequence). V lost 3 bases, J lost 7 bases, and 9 bases lay in between. The CDR3 has 12 amino acids. CDR3 protein: CASSMVPSGYTF. The CDR3 DNA is TGTGCCAGTAGTATGGTACCCAGTGGCTACACCTTC.

J is TRBJ1-1 and V is TRBV15; D is ambiguous. The CDR3 is made up of 14 amino acids. Germline CDR1 reads LNHNV; CDR2 reads YYDKDF (reference sequence). V dropped 0 bases and J dropped 7 bases, with 12 bases sitting between them. CDR3 sequence: CATSRDRWADEAFF. In nucleotides, the CDR3 is TGTGCCACCAGCAGAGATAGGTGGGCAGATGAAGCTTTCTTT.

J is TRBJ2-2 and V is TRBV6-4, with D perhaps matching TRBD1 (6 bases). Between the trimmed V and J ends, which lost 3 bases and 6 bases, there was a span of 11 bases. This CDR3 contains 14 residues. From germline, CDR1 is MRHNA and CDR2 SNTAGT. The CDR3 protein is CASSEAGDAGELFF. DNA of the CDR3: TGTGCCAGCAGTGAGGCAGGGGATGCCGGGGAGCTGTTTTTT.

The chain is built from TRBV5-5 and TRBJ2-2; D is possibly TRBD1 (5 bases). Trimming left V 4 bases short and J 1 base short, with 14 bases between. The CDR3 runs to 16 residues. The V gene's germline CDR1 is SGHKS and CDR2 YYEKEE (reference sequence). CDR3 bases: TGTGCCAGCAGCCTGAACGCAGGGATGAACACCGGGGAGCTGTTTTTT. Residues: CASSLNAGMNTGELFF.

This chain joins TRBV19 and TRBJ1-3, with 10 bases lining up with TRBD1. This CDR3 spans 20 amino acids. Trimming removed 0 bases from V and 1 base from J; junction bases left unmatched: 12. Germline values: CDR1 LNHDA, CDR2 SQIVND (reference sequence). CDR3 amino acids: CASSIELSGTGVGSGNTIYF. The CDR3 DNA is TGTGCCAGTAGTATAGAACTTTCTGGGACAGGGGTAGGATCTGGAAACACCATATATTTT. The full variable domain, rest sourced from reference TRBV19 and TRBJ1-3, is DGGITQSPKYLFRKEGQNVTLSCEQNLNHDAMYWYRQDPGQGLRLIYYSQIVNDFQKGDIAEGYSVSREKKESFPLTVTSAQKNPTAFYLCASSIELSGTGVGSGNTIYFGEGSWLTVV.

The genes are TRBV6-1 and TRBJ2-2; D perhaps matches TRBD2 (5 bases). The germline gives CDR1 MNHNS, CDR2 SASEGT. V was pared by 1 base and J by 5 bases, with 17 bases between. The length of the CDR3 is 17 residues. CDR3 nucleotide sequence: TGTGCCAGCAGTGAAGGGTTATGGAGGAGAGGGACCGGGGAGCTGTTTTTT. As protein: CASSEGLWRRGTGELFF.

The genes are TRBV6-1 and TRBJ1-4; possibly TRBD1 for D (5 bases). This CDR3 is 14 amino acids long. Germline values: CDR1 MNHNS, CDR2 SASEGT. Trimming pared 2 bases from V and 10 bases from J, leaving 14 bases between. As DNA, the CDR3 is TGTGCCAGCAGTGAACTTGGCAGGGCTGGAAAACTGTTTTTT. It yields the protein CASSELGRAGKLFF.

This clone was observed once. The genes are TRBV7-9 and TRBJ2-1; TRBD1 matches 7 bases. V dropped 2 bases and J dropped 4; count of bases not matched to a gene: 5. CDR3 size: 15 residues. Germline V lookup: CDR1 SEHNR, CDR2 FQNEAQ (reference sequence). The CDR3 bases are TGTGCCAGCAGCTTACCGGGACAGAGGTACAATGAGCAGTTCTTC. Translating gives CASSLPGQRYNEQFF. Looking up the rest from reference TRBV7-9 and TRBJ2-1 gives the full variable domain: DTGVSQNPRHKITKRGQNVTFRCDPISEHNRLYWYRQTLGQGPEFLTYFQNEAQLEKSRLLSDRFSAERPKGSFSTLEIQRTEQGDSAMYLCASSLPGQRYNEQFFGPGTRLTVL.

The chain joins TRBV7-2 to TRBJ2-6; the D gene is possibly TRBD2 (5 bases). Deletions cut 8 bases from V and 1 base from J, with 9 bases between. Germline-derived CDR1 and CDR2 are SGHTA and FQGNSA. This CDR3 spans 14 amino acids. CDR3 sequence reads: CASRTSSGANVLTF. CDR3 sequence (DNA): TGTGCCAGCCGGACTTCTTCTGGGGCCAACGTCCTGACTTTC.

The chain uses TRBV7-2 and TRBJ1-2; TRBD1 is a possible D gene (6 bases). In germline, CDR1 is SGHTA, CDR2 FQGNSA. The CDR3 runs to 13 residues. Trimming took off 5 bases at V and 8 bases at J, with 15 bases between the two ends. The CDR3 sequence: CASSPGEGTGYTF. As DNA, the CDR3 is TGTGCCAGCAGCCCTGGGGAGGGGACAGGCTACACCTTC. Full variable domain (remainder filled in from reference TRBV7-2 and TRBJ1-2): GAGVSQSPSNKVTEKGKDVELRCDPISGHTALYWYRQSLGQGLEFLIYFQGNSAPDKSGLPSDRFSAERTGGSVSTLTIQRTQQEDSAVYLCASSPGEGTGYTFGSGTRLTVV.

The rearrangement links TRBV7-9 to TRBJ1-1; possible D gene TRBD1, 5 bases. CDR3 length: 14 residues. The germline V and J ends were trimmed by 1 base and 5 bases, with 11 bases remaining between them. Germline V lookup: CDR1 SEHNR, CDR2 FQNEAQ (reference sequence). This chain's CDR3 is CASSLEDRGTEAFF. DNA of the CDR3: TGTGCCAGCAGCTTAGAGGATAGGGGTACTGAAGCTTTCTTT.

The chain recombines TRBV14 with TRBJ1-1; TRBD1 matches 9 bases. Germline trimming cut 1 base from V and 8 bases from J; bases unmatched to any gene: 8. Looked up from germline, CDR1 is SGHDN and CDR2 is FVKESK. The CDR3 spans 15 residues. In nucleotides, the CDR3 is TGTGCCAGCAGCCAAGGTATCGGACAGGGGTCAGAAGCTTTCTTT. Protein: CASSQGIGQGSEAFF.

The chain couples TRBV27 to TRBJ2-1, with TRBD1 identical over 9 bases. V lost 5 bases and J lost 6; bases outside the gene matches: 8. Germline V lookup: CDR1 MNHEY, CDR2 SMNVEV (reference sequence). The CDR3 covers 15 residues. The CDR3 DNA follows: TGTGCCAGCAGTCTCCGGGACAGGGTGGGCAATGAGCAGTTCTTC. Translation: CASSLRDRVGNEQFF.

The chain carries TRBV5-1 and TRBJ1-4; no clear D. The V and J ends lost 0 bases and 5 bases respectively, with 5 bases between them. In germline, CDR1 is SGHRS, CDR2 YFSETQ. The CDR3 spans 13 residues. The CDR3 protein is CASSLAVNEKLFF. CDR3 in DNA: TGCGCCAGCAGCTTGGCCGTAAATGAAAAACTGTTTTTT.

This chain uses TRBV5-1 with TRBJ1-4, with D tentatively TRBD1 (5 bases). The CDR3 runs to 14 residues. Germline V lookup: CDR1 SGHRS, CDR2 YFSETQ. Trimming removed 0 bases at V and 6 bases at J, with 9 bases between. CDR3 sequence reads: CASSLVGGDEKLFF. CDR3 bases: TGCGCCAGCAGCTTGGTTGGGGGGGATGAAAAACTGTTTTTT.

This clone showed up just once. The V and J genes are TRBV7-6 and TRBJ2-7; a weak D match, TRBD1 (5 bases). The CDR3 totals 13 residues. Trimming took 1 base from V and 7 from J, leaving 11 bases between them. The germline CDR1 and CDR2 sequences are SGHVS and FNYEAQ. The CDR3: CASSLEVGLEQYF. For the CDR3, the DNA is TGTGCCAGCAGCTTAGAGGTGGGGCTGGAGCAGTACTTC.

The rearrangement uses TRBV12-3 or TRBV12-4 and TRBJ2-7; the D gene is possibly TRBD2 (6 bases). There are 13 residues in the CDR3. Trimming stripped 6 bases from V and 1 base from J, with 10 bases between. DNA for the CDR3: TGTGCCAGCAGATTGGAGGGGTCCTACGAGCAGTACTTC. This sequence encodes CASRLEGSYEQYF.

V usage is TRBV7-9 and J usage is TRBJ1-2; no clear D. Trimming left V 2 bases short and J 4 bases short, with 8 bases between. CDR3 length equals 13 residues. Germline CDR1 reads SEHNR; CDR2 reads FQNEAQ (reference sequence). In DNA, the CDR3 is TGTGCCAGCAGCTTACCGGGAATCTATGGCTACACCTTC. It yields the protein CASSLPGIYGYTF.

V is TRBV27 and J is TRBJ1-1; D remains ambiguous. The CDR3 length is 11 residues. V was trimmed by 8 bases and J by 5 bases, leaving 9 bases between them. CDR1 is MNHEY and CDR2 is SMNVEV in the germline V gene (reference sequence). CDR3: CASYFGTEAFF. The CDR3 DNA reads TGTGCCAGCTACTTCGGGACTGAAGCTTTCTTT.

The chain couples TRBV3-1 (or the pseudogene TRBV3-2) to TRBJ2-3; D remains unclear. Deletions cut 5 bases from V and 8 bases from J, with 14 bases between. This CDR3 has 13 amino acids. Germline lookup yields CDR1 LGHDT and CDR2 YNNKEL (reference sequence). The CDR3 protein is CASSYNLEVTQYF. CDR3 in DNA: TGTGCCAGCAGCTATAATTTAGAGGTTACGCAGTATTTT.

The chain is built from TRBV5-5 and TRBJ1-1; D might be TRBD1 (5 bases). Germline assignment: CDR1 SGHKS and CDR2 YYEKEE (reference sequence). The CDR3 has 17 residues. The V and J ends lost 0 bases and 4 bases respectively, with 19 bases between them. The CDR3: CASSLASSGRLVTEAFF. DNA for the CDR3: TGTGCCAGCAGCTTGGCCTCGTCAGGGAGGTTGGTCACTGAAGCTTTCTTT.

The chain has TRBV5-6 and TRBJ2-7; 9 bases match TRBD1. This CDR3 spans 14 amino acids. With V trimmed by 1 base and J by 3 bases, 2 bases remained unmatched. The germline V gene has CDR1 SGHDT and CDR2 YYEEEE. The CDR3 DNA sequence: TGTGCCAGCAGCTTGTTGGACAGGGGCTACGAGCAGTACTTC. It yields the protein CASSLLDRGYEQYF.